What follows are 9 T cell receptor beta chains derived from one specimen sequenced in a study of shared clonotypes between healthy human individuals. Method: immunoSEQ multiplex PCR; TCRdb's copy keeps in-frame clones and lacks some. This sample has 550,000 to 800,000 clones, with over 65% found just once. The sample consisted of memory CD4+ T cells sorted from blood. The sample's subset: CD45RA-negative fraction. Source of these receptors: a woman younger than 45 in good health.

This clone was detected a few times. This chain joins TRBV4-1 and TRBJ2-5; D gene ambiguous. Judging by the DNA end, TRBJ2-7 fits better; the J call may be wrong. The CDR3 runs to 13 residues. Germline CDR1 reads MGHRA; CDR2 reads YSYEKL. The CDR3 nucleotides are TGCGCCAGCAGCCCCCTACTTTTCTACGAGCAGTACTTC. Translating gives CASSPLLFYEQYF.

In this sample, this clone turned up a few times. The V and J genes are TRBV12-2 and TRBJ2-7. TRBV12-2 corresponds to a pseudogene. The CDR3 length is 24 residues. CDR3 sequence: CASRLDPQGPKSPGSSSDSYEQYF. CDR3 sequence (DNA): TGTGCAAGTCGCTTAGATCCTCAGGGGCCCAAAAGTCCTGGATCTTCTAGCGACTCCTACGAGCAGTACTTC.

The chain combines TRBV20-1 with TRBJ1-2, with D hard to call. V dropped 3 bases and J dropped 3 bases, with 5 bases sitting between them. This CDR3 has 11 amino acids. Germline CDR1 DFQATT, CDR2 SNEGSKA (reference sequence). The CDR3 region has the DNA TGCAGTGCTAGGAAGGACTATGGCTACACCTTC. This sequence encodes CSARKDYGYTF.

This chain joins TRBV5-1 and TRBJ2-1, with 8 positions matching TRBD2. The germline V gene has CDR1 SGHRS and CDR2 YFSETQ. V lost 6 bases and J lost 9; bases outside the gene matches: 8. This CDR3 has 13 residues. CDR3 in amino acids: CASKASGLREQFF. CDR3 DNA: TGCGCCAGCAAGGCTAGCGGGTTGCGTGAGCAGTTCTTC.

V usage is TRBV5-1 and J usage is TRBJ2-5; TRBD2 might be the D (5 bases). The CDR3 is 13 amino acids. CDR1 is SGHRS, CDR2 YFSETQ, per germline. The V end was cut by 4 bases, the J end by 2 bases, with 9 bases between. The CDR3 is CASSHRGQETQYF. The CDR3 coding sequence is TGCGCCAGCAGCCATCGGGGTCAAGAGACCCAGTACTTC.

The chain combines TRBV18 with TRBJ2-2; 11 bases map to TRBD2. V was clipped by 0 bases and J by 7 bases; unmatched bases: 10. The germline V gene has CDR1 KGHSH and CDR2 LQKENI. The CDR3 runs 18 residues. The CDR3 region is CASSPPPRTSGRGGELFF. For the CDR3, the DNA is TGTGCCAGCTCACCACCACCCCGAACTAGCGGGAGAGGCGGGGAGCTGTTTTTT.

Concerning this clone: This CDR3 is also generated by other DNA sequences in the sample. The CDR3, as DNA: TGCGCCAGCAGCCCGGGGACTAGCGGGAGAGGCAATGAGCAGTTCTTC. The encoded protein is CASSPGTSGRGNEQFF. V gene TRBV5-1 combines with J gene TRBJ2-1; 14 nucleotides line up with TRBD2. The CDR3 spans 16 residues. Looked up from germline, CDR1 is SGHRS and CDR2 is YFSETQ. V trimming: 4 bases; J trimming: 6 bases; junction bases outside the gene matches: 6.

The chain carries TRBV7-9 and TRBJ2-7, with 9 bases lining up with TRBD1. Trimming took 1 base from V and 4 from J; bases not matched to a gene: 8. This CDR3 spans 16 amino acids. CDR1 is SEHNR, CDR2 FQNEAQ, per germline (reference sequence). In DNA, the CDR3 is TGTGCCAGCAGCTTAGTCGGGACAGGGATCTTGTACGAGCAGTACTTC. This codes for CASSLVGTGILYEQYF.

This clone showed up many times. The identical CDR3 is also encoded by other nucleotide sequences in the sample. The rearrangement joins TRBV11-2 to TRBJ2-7; D is uncertain. The V gene's germline CDR1 is SGHAT and CDR2 FQNNGV. The CDR3 sequence is 12 residues long. With 0 bases removed from V and 4 bases from J, the gap between germline ends came to 4 bases. For the CDR3, the DNA is TGTGCCAGCAGCTTAGATCGATACGAGCAGTACTTC. Its translation is CASSLDRYEQYF.